A selection of T cell receptor beta chains follows, all from one sample in a study of spatial heterogeneity in lung cancer. TCRdb independently ran MiXCR on the 5' RACE reads; one entry per CDR3 protein. The sample yields 45,000 to 65,000 distinct CDR3 sequences, 6% to 8.5% seen once. Sample: PBMCs, taken at follow-up. These receptors were collected from a female donor with early-stage non-small cell lung cancer. Both conserved end residues are part of each CDR3. The order of the fields is J gene, clone size, V gene, D gene, CDR3 protein, CDR3 DNA. A D gene is named only where the DNA matches it firmly. The size of a clone is reported for some rows only, either as once, few or many, or as a class for expanded clones.

TRBJ2-7 | many | TRBV12-3/TRBV12-4 | NA | CASRPVGRGEQYF | TGTGCCAGCAGACCCGTGGGGCGGGGCGAGCAGTACTTC
TRBJ2-7 | many | TRBV7-2 | NA | CASSTYSHYEQYF | TGTGCCAGCAGCACATATTCACACTACGAGCAGTACTTC
TRBJ2-3 | NA | TRBV5-6 | NA | CASSPLRKGTNTDTQYF | TGTGCCAGCAGCCCGCTTAGAAAGGGGACGAACACAGATACGCAGTATTTT
TRBJ2-3 | few | TRBV18 | NA | CASSPLVNTDTQYF | TGTGCCAGCTCACCACTCGTTAACACAGATACGCAGTATTTT
TRBJ2-3 | many | TRBV18 | NA | CASSPPGTGTQYF | TGTGCCAGCTCACCACCCGGGACCGGTACGCAGTATTTT
TRBJ2-1 | few | TRBV5-1 | NA | CASSFSSSYNEQFF | TGCGCCAGCAGCTTTTCCAGCTCCTACAATGAGCAGTTCTTC
TRBJ2-1 | NA | TRBV4-1 | TRBD2 | CASSQGLAGGREQFF | TGCGCCAGCAGCCAAGGACTAGCGGGGGGCAGAGAGCAGTTCTTC
TRBJ1-5 | many | TRBV4-1 | NA | CASSQRHLDQPQHF | TGCGCCAGCAGCCAACGACACTTAGATCAGCCCCAGCATTTT
TRBJ2-4 | many | TRBV24-1 | NA | CATSDASLPGIQYF | TGTGCCACCAGTGATGCCAGCCTCCCGGGGATTCAGTACTTC
TRBJ2-7 | many | TRBV10-1 | NA | CASSYGPSYEQYF | TGCGCCAGCAGCTATGGACCCTCCTACGAGCAGTACTTC
TRBJ2-5 | many | TRBV6-5 | NA | CASSYAGVGVTQYF | TGTGCCAGCAGTTACGCTGGGGTTGGGGTGACCCAGTACTTC
TRBJ2-1 | many | TRBV20-1 | NA | CSASLPFRSSRLGNEQFF | TGCAGTGCTAGCCTCCCGTTCCGGTCTAGCCGGTTGGGCAATGAGCAGTTCTTC
TRBJ2-5 | few | TRBV3-1 | TRBD2 | CASSQELAGPQYF | TGTGCCAGCAGCCAAGAGCTAGCGGGGCCCCAGTACTTC
TRBJ2-7 | many | TRBV5-1 | NA | CASSTSDLPTSTF | TGCGCCAGTTCTACGTCGGATCTACCTACATCCACCTTC